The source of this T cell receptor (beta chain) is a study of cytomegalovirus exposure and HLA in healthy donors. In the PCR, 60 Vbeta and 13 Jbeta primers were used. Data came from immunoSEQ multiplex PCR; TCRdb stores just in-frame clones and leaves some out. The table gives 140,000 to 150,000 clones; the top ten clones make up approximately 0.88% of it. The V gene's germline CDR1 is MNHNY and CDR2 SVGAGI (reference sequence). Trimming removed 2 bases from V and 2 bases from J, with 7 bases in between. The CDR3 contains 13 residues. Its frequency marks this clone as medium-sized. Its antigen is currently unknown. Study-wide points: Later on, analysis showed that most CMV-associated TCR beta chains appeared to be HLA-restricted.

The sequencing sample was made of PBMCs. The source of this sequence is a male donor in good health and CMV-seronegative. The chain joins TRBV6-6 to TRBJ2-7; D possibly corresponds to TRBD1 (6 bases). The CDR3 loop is CASSYQGTYEQYF. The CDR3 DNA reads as TGTGCCAGCAGTTACCAGGGGACCTACGAGCAGTACTTC.